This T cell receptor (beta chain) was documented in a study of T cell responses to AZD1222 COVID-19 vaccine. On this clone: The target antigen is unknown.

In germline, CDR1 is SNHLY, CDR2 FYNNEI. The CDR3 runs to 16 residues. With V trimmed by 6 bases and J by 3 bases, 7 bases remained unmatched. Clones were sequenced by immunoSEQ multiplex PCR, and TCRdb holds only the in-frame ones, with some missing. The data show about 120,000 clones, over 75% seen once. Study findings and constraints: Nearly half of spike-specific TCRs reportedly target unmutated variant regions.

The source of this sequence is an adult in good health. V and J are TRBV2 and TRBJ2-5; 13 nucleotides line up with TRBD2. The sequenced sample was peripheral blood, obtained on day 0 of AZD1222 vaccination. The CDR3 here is CASRETSGGLEETQYF. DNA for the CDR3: TGTGCCAGCAGGGAGACTAGCGGGGGGTTAGAAGAGACCCAGTACTTC.